This T cell receptor beta chain was obtained from a study of blood T cells in healthy people across ages. Findings and caveats of the study: Correlation between TCR beta diversity and naive T cell percentage was strong.

Then a second PCR, running roughly 7 to 11 cycles, was carried out with a sample-barcoded 5' primer and a J-beta primer mix. TCRdb itself ran the 5' RACE reads through MiXCR, one entry per CDR3 protein. Found here are hundreds of thousands of distinct CDR3 sequences, roughly 32% of them singletons; the top ten hold 15%. This CDR3 spans 17 amino acids. Germline assignment: CDR1 SGHDT and CDR2 YYEEEE. The V and J ends lost 4 bases and 2 bases respectively, with 19 bases between them. This clonotype was picked up one time. The antigen is not known. The gene calls are TRBV5-6 and TRBJ1-3; D is undetermined. The sample comprised blood. The sequence derives from a woman at least 80 years old in good health. CDR3 coding DNA: TGTGCCAGCAGCCCACGGGGAAGGGTCGCGCCTGGAAACACCATATATTTT. Protein product: CASSPRGRVAPGNTIYF.